Below are 26 T cell receptor beta chains sequenced from a single sample in a study of breast tumors, draining lymph nodes, adjacent tissues (dated by TCRdb to 2016 to 2018). Lymph node samples came from the axillary draining lymph nodes of breast cancer patients. Libraries were constructed by multiplex PCR. These reads were obtained on an Illumina HiSeq 2000. The public sequencing data were trimmed at Q25 with fastp and processed into clonotypes with MiXCR by TCRdb, which kept only in-frame beta chains. CDR3 protein sequences are deduplicated, and each keeps its most common genes and DNA. The sample profile shows under 250,000 distinct CDR3 sequences; less than 40% of them were found once. The ten top clones hold 1.1% to 1.5% of the sample. Sequenced input: axillary lymph node tissue. These receptor sequences come from a female donor with breast cancer. Some clones in this sample may be carry-over from other donors' samples.

This clonotype was seen at least ten times. The rearrangement links TRBV20-1 to TRBJ2-3, with 9 bases matching TRBD2. Germline CDR1 reads DFQATT; CDR2 reads SNEGSKA (reference sequence). V dropped 3 bases and J dropped 3; count of bases not matched to a gene: 4. CDR3 length: 14 residues. The CDR3 bases are TGCAGTGCTAGTAGCGGGAGTGGGACAGATACGCAGTATTTT. Protein product: CSASSGSGTDTQYF.

The rearrangement joins TRBV5-6 to TRBJ1-1; D might be TRBD1 (6 bases). The CDR3 runs 12 residues. Per the germline V gene, CDR1 is SGHDT and CDR2 is YYEEEE. CDR3 loop: CARLGGGTEAFF. The DNA for the CDR3 is TGTGCTAGACTAGGGGGGGGTACTGAAGCTTTCTTT.

This clonotype appeared many times. This chain connects TRBV19 to TRBJ1-5; D is uncertain. The CDR3 loop spans 12 amino acids. Germline CDR1 LNHDA, CDR2 SQIVND (reference sequence). Trimming removed 3 bases from V and 4 bases from J, with 4 bases in between. The chain's CDR3 is CASSILNQPQHF. DNA of the CDR3: TGTGCCAGTAGTATCCTTAATCAGCCCCAGCATTTT.

This clonotype was detected ten times or more. CDR3 protein: CSAKKSPEGNQPQHF. DNA of the CDR3: TGCAGTGCTAAGAAGAGCCCCGAGGGCAATCAGCCCCAGCATTTT. The V call is TRBV20-1, the J call TRBJ1-5; D is uncertain. Between the trimmed V and J ends, which lost 4 bases and 2 bases, there was a span of 15 bases. The CDR3 sequence is 15 residues long. CDR1 and CDR2 (germline): DFQATT, SNEGSKA (reference sequence).

The chain employs TRBV4-2 and TRBJ1-5; D is unresolved. Germline assignment: CDR1 LGHNA and CDR2 YNFKEQ. This CDR3 contains 16 residues. Deletions cut 3 bases from V and 0 bases from J, with 12 bases between. In DNA form, the CDR3 reads TGTGCCAGCAGCCAGCGCTCGGGGTATAGCAATCAGCCCCAGCATTTT. The encoded protein is CASSQRSGYSNQPQHF.

In DNA, the CDR3 is TGTGCCAGCAGCTTAGTGTCATTGGGGGAGGCGGGAGAGACCCAGTACTTC. Its protein is CASSLVSLGEAGETQYF. The V and J genes are TRBV7-2 and TRBJ2-5, with D possibly matching TRBD2 (6 bases). Trimming pared 1 base from V and 4 bases from J, leaving 19 bases between. CDR3 length: 17 residues. Germline assignment: CDR1 SGHTA and CDR2 FQGNSA.

This clonotype has just a few counts. CDR3 DNA sequence: TGTGCCAGCAGCATAGGACAGATGAACACTGAAGCTTTCTTT. As protein: CASSIGQMNTEAFF. The genes are TRBV7-9 and TRBJ1-1; possible D gene TRBD1, 6 bases. V lost 5 bases to trimming and J lost 0 bases, with 10 bases between them. The length of the CDR3 is 14 residues. Germline assignment: CDR1 SEHNR and CDR2 FQNEAQ (reference sequence).

As regards this clonotype: A much larger clone differs from this one at a single base, so this may be a read error. The chain joins TRBV6-2 or TRBV6-3 to TRBJ2-6; D call uncertain. The ends were cut back, 5 bases at V and 0 bases at J, with 11 bases in the middle. Germline CDR1 MNHEY, CDR2 SVGEGT. This CDR3 has 16 residues. The CDR3 DNA reads TGTGCCAGCAGTCATAGGCCGCTCTCTGGGGCCAACGTCCTGACTTTC. The encoded protein is CASSHRPLSGANVLTF.

This clonotype was found a few times. Since a much larger clone is just one base distant, this may be a read error. The V and J genes are TRBV7-9 and TRBJ2-3; 12 bases are a match to TRBD2. CDR3 length: 17 amino acids. Looked up from germline, CDR1 is SEHNR and CDR2 is FQNEAQ (reference sequence). CDR3 sequence (DNA): TGTGCCAGCAGCTTAGACGGACTAGCGGGACAAACAGATCCGCAGTATTTT. It encodes CASSLDGLAGQTDPQYF.

This clonotype was picked up many times. The J gene is TRBJ2-7, the V gene TRBV19; unclear D gene. This CDR3 region has 12 residues. V lost 6 bases and J lost 2, with 8 bases in between. Germline CDR1 and CDR2: LNHDA and SQIVND (reference sequence). The chain's CDR3 is CASSPSTYEQYF. The CDR3 bases are TGTGCCAGTAGCCCCTCCACCTACGAGCAGTACTTC.

In this sample, this clonotype turned up many times. The chain carries TRBV2 and TRBJ2-7, with D possibly matching TRBD1 (5 bases). This CDR3 spans 13 amino acids. Trimming shortened V by 4 bases and J by 1 base, and 8 bases separated the two germline ends. Germline assignment: CDR1 SNHLY and CDR2 FYNNEI. The CDR3 sequence: CASSVQESYEQYF. In DNA form, the CDR3 reads TGTGCCAGCAGTGTACAGGAATCCTACGAGCAGTACTTC.

This clonotype was picked up a small number of times. V usage is TRBV30 and J usage is TRBJ2-1; D is perhaps TRBD1 or TRBD2 (5 bases each). V lost 5 bases and J lost 0, with 14 bases in between. The CDR3 has 15 amino acids. The germline V gene has CDR1 GTSNPN and CDR2 SVGIG (reference sequence). DNA for the CDR3: TGTGCCTGGTCCCGGGACCTCAGCTCCTACAATGAGCAGTTCTTC. It specifies CAWSRDLSSYNEQFF.

Ten or more counts support this clonotype. The chain has TRBV11-2 and TRBJ1-6; possibly TRBD1 for D (6 bases). The CDR3 is made up of 15 amino acids. With 1 base removed from V and 7 bases from J, the gap between germline ends came to 11 bases. Germline CDR1 is SGHAT and CDR2 is FQNNGV. The CDR3: CASSLVAGENSPLHF. The CDR3 nucleotides are TGTGCCAGCAGCTTAGTCGCAGGGGAAAATTCACCCCTCCACTTT.

This clonotype showed up many times. The chain links TRBV13 to TRBJ2-1; D is undetermined. There are 13 residues in the CDR3. Between the trimmed V and J ends, which lost 5 bases and 7 bases, there was a span of 12 bases. Germline lookup yields CDR1 PRHDT and CDR2 FYEKMQ (reference sequence). The CDR3, as DNA: TGTGCCAGCAGCCGGAGTGGTCCTAATGAGCAGTTCTTC. It codes for CASSRSGPNEQFF.

This clonotype has only a few counts. CDR3 DNA: TGTGCCAGCGCTCGCGGGAGGACCGAGCAGTACTTC. Translation: CASARGRTEQYF. The chain employs TRBV6-1 and TRBJ2-7, with 8 bases that match TRBD2. Germline V gene data show CDR1 as MNHNS and CDR2 as SASEGT. Unmatched junction bases numbered 6, after V lost 8 bases and J lost 6 bases. The CDR3 covers 12 residues.

The rearrangement links TRBV7-3 to TRBJ2-1, with 9 bases aligning to TRBD1. V trimming: 5 bases; J trimming: 8 bases; junction bases outside the gene matches: 7. CDR3 length: 14 residues. Germline V gene lookup returns CDR1 SGHTA and CDR2 FQGTGA. The CDR3 here is CASSRRQGGDEQFF. The CDR3 DNA is TGTGCCAGCAGCAGAAGACAGGGGGGGGATGAGCAGTTCTTC. The full variable domain, completed using reference TRBV7-3 and TRBJ2-1, is GAGVSQTPSNKVTEKGKYVELRCDPISGHTALYWYRQSLGQGPEFLIYFQGTGAADDSGLPNDRFFAVRPEGSVSTLKIQRTERGDSAVYLCASSRRQGGDEQFFGPGTRLTVL.

Many counts were recorded for this clonotype. The chain combines TRBV7-9 with TRBJ2-1, with D tentatively TRBD2 (5 bases). Deletions cut 5 bases from V and 0 bases from J, with 20 bases between. The CDR3 consists of 18 residues. Per germline, CDR1 SEHNR and CDR2 FQNEAQ (reference sequence). The CDR3 sequence is CASSGSIHGSHSYNEQFF. As DNA, the CDR3 is TGTGCCAGCAGCGGGAGTATTCACGGGTCACACTCCTACAATGAGCAGTTCTTC. Drawing the rest from reference TRBV7-9 and TRBJ2-1, the complete variable domain is DTGVSQNPRHKITKRGQNVTFRCDPISEHNRLYWYRQTLGQGPEFLTYFQNEAQLEKSRLLSDRFSAERPKGSFSTLEIQRTEQGDSAMYLCASSGSIHGSHSYNEQFFGPGTRLTVL.

This clonotype was detected ten times or more. One end of the junction is discordant with germline, which a read error may explain. J is TRBJ2-7 and V is TRBV6-6, with TRBD1 identical over 7 bases. Germline CDR1 reads MNHNY; CDR2 reads SVGAGI (reference sequence). The CDR3 is 14 amino acids. The CDR3 DNA reads TGTGCCAGCAGTCACTCGGCAGGGGGCTACGAGCAGTACTTC. It codes for CASSHSAGGYEQYF.

This clonotype was detected many times. The chain carries TRBV30 and TRBJ1-2; D not certain. The germline V gene encodes CDR1 GTSNPN and CDR2 SVGIG (reference sequence). The CDR3 contains 11 residues. Here the CDR3 DNA reads TGTTCGATGGAGAGTCGGGCTGGCTACACCTTC. This encodes CSMESRAGYTF.

J is TRBJ1-6 and V is TRBV18; D unclear. Trimming removed 0 bases at V and 11 bases at J, with 11 bases between. The CDR3 extends over 14 amino acids. CDR1 KGHSH and CDR2 LQKENI come from the germline V gene. The CDR3 region has the DNA TGTGCCAGCTCACCACCGGGCAGGAAGGCACCCCTCCACTTT. This codes for CASSPPGRKAPLHF.

This chain connects TRBV11-2 to TRBJ1-3; D ambiguous. The length of the CDR3 is 12 residues. Trimming cost V 2 bases and J 4 bases, with 3 bases left between them. Looked up from germline, CDR1 is SGHAT and CDR2 is FQNNGV. This CDR3 reads CASSLLGNTIYF. CDR3 DNA: TGTGCCAGCAGCTTACTAGGAAACACCATATATTTT.

This clonotype was detected a few times. The chain uses TRBV18 and TRBJ1-2, with 7 bases matching TRBD1. In germline, CDR1 is KGHSH, CDR2 LQKENI. The V gene end was trimmed by 3 bases and the J gene end by 6 bases; junction bases not matched to a gene: 10. CDR3 length equals 15 residues. This CDR3 reads CASSPVFRGSDGYTF. The DNA of the CDR3 is TGTGCCAGCTCACCGGTCTTCAGGGGGTCGGATGGCTACACCTTC.

About this clonotype: Compared with germline, one end of the junction differs, possibly owing to a read error. The gene calls are TRBV7-2 and TRBJ2-3; 7 positions agree with TRBD2. From germline, CDR1 is SGHTA and CDR2 FQGNSA. The CDR3 length is 17 residues. DNA of the CDR3: TGTGCCAGCAGCTTACAGTTCGGGGGAGGGAGCACAGATCCGCAGTATTTT. Amino acids: CASSLQFGGGSTDPQYF.

The CDR3 region is CSARDRGVPQHF. The CDR3 nucleotides read TGCAGTGCTAGAGATCGGGGCGTGCCCCAGCATTTT. The chain couples TRBV20-1 to TRBJ1-5; tentatively, D is TRBD1 (5 bases). V gave up 0 bases and J gave up 9 bases, with 9 bases separating them. The CDR3 is made up of 12 amino acids. The germline CDR1 and CDR2 sequences are DFQATT and SNEGSKA (reference sequence).

This clonotype was seen ten or more times. The V and J genes are TRBV19 and TRBJ2-7; 10 bases are shared with TRBD2. This CDR3 contains 17 residues. Trimming took 3 bases from V and 6 from J; bases not matched to a gene: 14. The V gene's germline CDR1 is LNHDA and CDR2 SQIVND (reference sequence). For the CDR3, the DNA is TGTGCCAGTAGTATCAGTTTTAGCTCCGGGACTAGCGCCGAGCAGTACTTC. Translating gives CASSISFSSGTSAEQYF.

This clonotype appeared many times. The CDR3 protein is CASSVFLAGGNNEQFF. Written as DNA, the CDR3 is TGTGCCAGCAGCGTTTTTCTAGCGGGAGGTAACAATGAGCAGTTCTTC. The V gene is TRBV9, the J gene TRBJ2-1; 11 bases line up with TRBD2. Germline-derived CDR1 and CDR2 are SGDLS and YYNGEE. This CDR3 spans 16 amino acids. The J segment lost 5 bases and the V segment lost 2 bases, leaving 6 bases of the junction unmatched.